A single sample gave rise to the 31 T cell receptor beta chains below, sequenced in a study of regulatory T cells in long-lasting Graves disease. Through Arm-PCR of CDR3 regions and iRepertoire HTBI primers, TCR beta libraries were built. Via MiXCR, TCRdb re-called the multiplex PCR reads, giving one row per CDR3 protein. The sample carries about 470,000 distinct CDR3 sequences, under 25% recorded once. Time point in this sample: persistent/refractory GD, antithyroid drugs over 5 years with positive TRAb. RNA extracted from PBMCs served as the sequencing template. Material: peripheral blood mononuclear cells (PBMCs), obtained when the disease was refractory, from a patient treated with antithyroid drugs. These receptors were taken from a female donor with Graves disease.

This clonotype showed up many times. J is TRBJ1-2 and V is TRBV9; D gene unclear. This CDR3 is 13 amino acids long. Trimming removed 3 bases from V and 3 bases from J, with 9 bases in between. Germline CDR1 reads SGDLS; CDR2 reads YYNGEE. The CDR3 loop reads CASSERLDYGYTF. In DNA, the CDR3 is TGTGCCAGCAGCGAAAGGTTGGACTATGGCTACACCTTC.

This clonotype has a count of ten or more. The chain uses TRBV3-1 and TRBJ1-4, with 9 positions matching TRBD1. Germline V CDR1 and CDR2: LGHDT, YNNKEL (reference sequence). Trimming at V came to 0 bases and at J to 5 bases, leaving 4 bases not matched to a gene. The CDR3 has 16 amino acids. The DNA for the CDR3 is TGTGCCAGCAGCCAAGATCTGGGACAGGGAAATGAAAAACTGTTTTTT. Translation gives CASSQDLGQGNEKLFF.

This clonotype appeared many times. The gene calls are TRBV28 and TRBJ2-5; TRBD1 matches at 10 bases. V dropped 4 bases and J dropped 5; count of bases not matched to a gene: 1. Germline CDR1 is MDHEN and CDR2 is SYDVKM. The CDR3 is made up of 13 amino acids. CDR3 sequence: CASSSGQGETQYF. The CDR3 DNA is TGTGCCAGCAGTTCGGGACAGGGGGAGACCCAGTACTTC.

This chain uses TRBV27 with TRBJ1-4; D gene uncertain. V shed 6 bases and J shed 0 bases, with 17 bases lying between them. The CDR3 length is 17 residues. CDR1 and CDR2 (germline): MNHEY, SMNVEV (reference sequence). CDR3 region: CASSPLAGAATNEKLFF. The CDR3 nucleotides read TGTGCCAGCAGCCCTCTCGCCGGTGCTGCAACTAATGAAAAACTGTTTTTT.

This clonotype was seen many times. V is TRBV12-5 and J is TRBJ1-1; TRBD1 might be the D (5 bases). This CDR3 contains 12 residues. V was pared by 5 bases and J by 6 bases, with 10 bases between. CDR1 LGHNT and CDR2 FRNRAP come from the germline V gene. The chain's CDR3 is CASGRGVPEAFF. CDR3 nucleotide sequence: TGTGCTAGTGGTCGAGGGGTACCTGAAGCTTTCTTT.

This clonotype has a count of ten or more. This chain joins TRBV28 and TRBJ1-5; possible D gene TRBD1, 5 bases. V was pared by 3 bases and J by 7 bases, with 10 bases between. The CDR3 is 13 residues long. Germline V lookup: CDR1 MDHEN, CDR2 SYDVKM. CDR3 DNA: TGTGCCAGCAGTTTGGGACCCGAACAGCCCCAGCATTTT. It is translated as CASSLGPEQPQHF.

Many counts were recorded for this clonotype. The chain couples TRBV27 to TRBJ1-2, with D unclear. The CDR3 covers 15 residues. V was trimmed by 0 bases and J by 5 bases, leaving 13 bases between them. CDR1 and CDR2 from the germline V gene are MNHEY and SMNVEV (reference sequence). CDR3 loop: CASSLSSARKYGYTF. The CDR3 bases are TGTGCCAGCAGTTTATCATCGGCCAGGAAGTATGGCTACACCTTC.

In its sample, this clonotype was seen a few times. J is TRBJ2-7 and V is TRBV4-1; no definite D call. The CDR3 totals 12 residues. V was pared by 10 bases and J by 0 bases, with 10 bases between. Germline loops: CDR1 MGHRA, CDR2 YSYEKL. The CDR3 coding sequence is TGCGCCACCCAAGGTAGCTCCTACGAGCAGTACTTC. It codes for CATQGSSYEQYF.

This clonotype was counted between two and nine times. J is TRBJ1-5 and V is TRBV6-2 or TRBV6-3; no reliable D call. Germline V gives CDR1 MNHEY, CDR2 SVGEGT. Trimming took 2 bases from V and 0 from J, leaving 8 bases between them. There are 15 residues in the CDR3. CDR3 in amino acids: CASSYGWDSNQPQHF. The DNA for the CDR3 is TGTGCCAGCAGTTACGGGTGGGATAGCAATCAGCCCCAGCATTTT.

The chain combines TRBV29-1 with TRBJ2-7; D gene unclear. Germline V gene lookup returns CDR1 SQVTM and CDR2 ANQGSEA. V was pared by 5 bases and J by 2 bases, with 16 bases between. CDR3 length: 14 amino acids. CDR3 sequence: CSVSTHVRTYEQYF. CDR3 in DNA: TGCAGCGTTTCCACTCACGTCAGGACCTACGAGCAGTACTTC.

This clonotype was detected a few times. The rearrangement joins TRBV5-6 to TRBJ2-7; D is unclear. This CDR3 has 15 residues. Germline V gives CDR1 SGHDT, CDR2 YYEEEE. V lost 0 bases to trimming and J lost 6 bases, with 16 bases between them. The chain's CDR3 is CASSLGAAWEFEQYF. The CDR3 coding sequence is TGTGCCAGCAGCTTGGGGGCAGCGTGGGAATTCGAGCAGTACTTC. The full variable domain, completed using reference TRBV5-6 and TRBJ2-7, is DAGVTQSPTHLIKTRGQQVTLRCSPKSGHDTVSWYQQALGQGPQFIFQYYEEEERQRGNFPDRFSGHQFPNYSSELNVNALLLGDSALYLCASSLGAAWEFEQYFGPGTRLTVT.

This clonotype was counted ten times or more. The V gene is TRBV27, the J gene TRBJ1-2; possible D gene TRBD1, 6 bases. Per germline, CDR1 MNHEY and CDR2 SMNVEV (reference sequence). The CDR3 consists of 15 residues. Between the trimmed V and J ends, which lost 5 bases and 3 bases, there was a span of 16 bases. DNA for the CDR3: TGTGCCAGCAGTGACCGGGACAAGGTAGACTATGGCTACACCTTC. This encodes CASSDRDKVDYGYTF.

In this sample, this clonotype turned up a few times. This rearrangement joins TRBV6-1 to TRBJ1-2; 7 positions match TRBD1. The trim removed 8 bases at V and 7 bases at J, leaving 7 bases unmatched. Germline CDR1 and CDR2: MNHNS and SASEGT. The CDR3 is 12 residues long. CDR3 residues: CASGEGATGYTF. The CDR3, as DNA: TGTGCCAGCGGCGAGGGGGCAACTGGCTACACCTTC.

The chain combines TRBV2 with TRBJ1-2; D gene ambiguous. The germline V gene encodes CDR1 SNHLY and CDR2 FYNNEI. Trimming removed 4 bases from V and 6 bases from J, with 15 bases in between. The CDR3 loop spans 14 amino acids. CDR3 loop: CASSVDAGSHGYTF. CDR3 DNA: TGTGCCAGCAGTGTGGACGCAGGTTCCCATGGCTACACCTTC.

Remarks on this clonotype: It may be a read error: a sequence one base away is much more abundant. This chain joins TRBV7-9 and TRBJ1-4; 8 bases agree with TRBD1. The CDR3 has 14 amino acids. CDR1 is SEHNR, CDR2 FQNEAQ, per germline (reference sequence). CDR3 sequence reads: CASSTDRGGEELFF. The CDR3, as DNA: TGTGCCAGCAGCACCGACAGGGGAGGTGAAGAACTGTTTTTT.

The V gene is TRBV5-6, the J gene TRBJ2-7; D gene ambiguous. With 1 base removed from V and 3 bases from J, the gap between germline ends came to 11 bases. The CDR3 is 14 residues long. The germline gives CDR1 SGHDT, CDR2 YYEEEE. The CDR3, as DNA: TGTGCCAGCAGCTTGTTTCATTCGGTCTACGAGCAGTACTTC. Its protein is CASSLFHSVYEQYF.

A remark on this clonotype: A single base separates this from a much larger clone, so it may be a read error. The chain recombines TRBV9 with TRBJ2-2; D may be TRBD2 (5 bases). Germline V gene data show CDR1 as SGDLS and CDR2 as YYNGEE. The CDR3 spans 14 residues. CDR3: CASSVSLDTGELVF. The DNA for the CDR3 is TGTGCCAGCAGCGTATCACTCGACACCGGGGAGCTGGTTTTT.

This clonotype was counted between two and nine times. The genes are TRBV28 and TRBJ2-7; D is uncertain. CDR1 and CDR2 (germline): MDHEN, SYDVKM. This CDR3 region has 10 residues. Deletions cut 9 bases from V and 7 bases from J, with 10 bases between. CDR3 DNA: TGTGCCAGTATTAAGGGAGAGCAGTACTTC. Encoded protein: CASIKGEQYF.

J is TRBJ2-3 and V is TRBV5-1, with D uncertain. CDR1 SGHRS and CDR2 YFSETQ come from the germline V gene. The CDR3 is made up of 15 amino acids. Trimming took 5 bases from V and 2 from J, leaving 15 bases between them. The CDR3 DNA sequence: TGCGCCAGCAGTCCAACTGCACTAATCACAGATACGCAGTATTTT. It is translated as CASSPTALITDTQYF.

CDR3 protein: CASSPDTTSNQPQHF. CDR3 bases: TGTGCCAGCAGCCCGGACACCACTAGCAATCAGCCCCAGCATTTT. The chain employs TRBV3-1 and TRBJ1-5; perhaps TRBD1 as D (5 bases). Trimming shortened V by 4 bases and J by 0 bases, and 10 bases separated the two germline ends. This CDR3 region has 15 residues. CDR1 is LGHDT, CDR2 YNNKEL, per germline (reference sequence). Full variable domain (remainder filled in from reference TRBV3-1 and TRBJ1-5): DTAVSQTPKYLVTQMGNDKSIKCEQNLGHDTMYWYKQDSKKFLKIMFSYNNKELIINETVPNRFSPKSPDKAHLNLHINSLELGDSAVYFCASSPDTTSNQPQHFGDGTRLSIL.

This clonotype came up a few times. The chain has TRBV7-9 and TRBJ1-2; D is unresolved. This CDR3 has 12 amino acids. Germline CDR1 is SEHNR and CDR2 is FQNEAQ (reference sequence). Trimming stripped 4 bases from V and 2 bases from J, with 5 bases between. CDR3 sequence: CASSYENYGYTF. The CDR3 bases are TGTGCCAGCAGCTATGAGAACTATGGCTACACCTTC.

The sample holds a few counts of this clonotype. This chain connects TRBV12-3 or TRBV12-4 to TRBJ1-5; 7 bases line up with TRBD1. Germline trimming cut 6 bases from V and 5 bases from J; bases unmatched to any gene: 7. This CDR3 has 14 residues. CDR3 loop: CASRAYRGDQPQHF. The CDR3 coding sequence is TGTGCCAGCAGGGCATACAGGGGTGATCAGCCCCAGCATTTT.

This clonotype showed up many times. The rearrangement links TRBV30 to TRBJ2-6; D is unclear. Germline values: CDR1 GTSNPN, CDR2 SVGIG (reference sequence). V shed 2 bases and J shed 1 base, with 6 bases lying between them. This CDR3 has 14 amino acids. In DNA, the CDR3 is TGTGCCTGGAGTACGTGGTCTGGGGCCAACGTCCTGACTTTC. Residues: CAWSTWSGANVLTF.

This clonotype was counted at least ten times. At one end, the junction sequence differs from germline, possibly due to a read error. V usage is TRBV5-1 and J usage is TRBJ2-7; no reliable D call. The CDR3 covers 13 residues. Germline V gene lookup returns CDR1 SGHRS and CDR2 YFSETQ. CDR3 bases: TGTGCCAGCAGTTTTACGGGTGGCTACGAGCAGTACTTC. Its translation: CASSFTGGYEQYF.

This clonotype has ten or more counts. The rearrangement uses TRBV11-2 and TRBJ2-5, with TRBD2 identical over 7 bases. Germline CDR1 reads SGHAT; CDR2 reads FQNNGV. The V segment lost 3 bases and the J segment 5 bases; nucleotides outside the gene matches: 12. The CDR3 contains 16 residues. The CDR3 nucleotides are TGTGCCAGCAGCTTGGGGACTACCTCTCCCAGGGAGACCCAGTACTTC. Translated: CASSLGTTSPRETQYF.

Comments on this clonotype: A read error is possible here, since a much larger clone lies one base away. This chain connects TRBV6-2 or TRBV6-3 to TRBJ2-2; 7 positions match TRBD1. Looked up from germline, CDR1 is MNHEY and CDR2 is SVGEGT. The CDR3 contains 17 residues. CDR3 protein: CASSYSSGQANTRELFF. Here the CDR3 DNA reads TGTGCCAGCAGTTACTCGAGCGGACAGGCGAACACCCGGGAGCTGTTTTTT.

This clonotype was observed at least ten times. The J gene is TRBJ1-2, the V gene TRBV7-2; D not resolved. This CDR3 contains 16 residues. V lost 1 base, J lost 5 bases, and 17 bases lay in between. Germline CDR1 is SGHTA and CDR2 is FQGNSA. The CDR3 reads CASSLVGTGDPYGYTF. For the CDR3, the DNA is TGTGCCAGCAGCTTAGTTGGCACCGGCGACCCTTATGGCTACACCTTC. Filled out from reference TRBV7-2 and TRBJ1-2, the complete variable domain reads GAGVSQSPSNKVTEKGKDVELRCDPISGHTALYWYRQSLGQGLEFLIYFQGNSAPDKSGLPSDRFSAERTGGSVSTLTIQRTQQEDSAVYLCASSLVGTGDPYGYTFGSGTRLTVV.

This clonotype was counted many times. This chain connects TRBV6-1 to TRBJ1-1; D remains ambiguous. In germline, CDR1 is MNHNS, CDR2 SASEGT. V lost 5 bases and J 7 bases, leaving 26 bases between the germline ends. This CDR3 is built from 17 residues. The CDR3 region is CASSLPARPPTLGEAFF. The CDR3 nucleotides read TGTGCCAGCAGTCTCCCAGCTCGGCCACCTACCTTGGGTGAAGCTTTCTTT.

This chain uses TRBV27 with TRBJ2-2, with 8 positions matching TRBD1. J lost 2 bases, V lost 6 bases, and 14 bases had no gene match. This CDR3 has 18 amino acids. Germline V gene lookup returns CDR1 MNHEY and CDR2 SMNVEV (reference sequence). CDR3 region: CASRKGQGAVINTGELFF. The CDR3 DNA reads TGTGCCAGCAGAAAAGGCCAGGGGGCCGTGATCAACACCGGGGAGCTGTTTTTT.

This clonotype was counted at least ten times. V gene TRBV28 combines with J gene TRBJ1-1; D is unclear. This CDR3 region has 15 residues. The germline CDR1 and CDR2 sequences are MDHEN and SYDVKM. Trimming took off 5 bases at V and 0 bases at J, with 13 bases between the two ends. The DNA for the CDR3 is TGTGCCAGCAGTGAACCCCGCGGGGTGAACACTGAAGCTTTCTTT. Translation: CASSEPRGVNTEAFF.

The CDR3 sequence is CASTRGRDGEAFF. The CDR3 DNA sequence: TGTGCCAGCACCCGCGGGCGGGACGGTGAAGCTTTCTTT. The chain carries TRBV9 and TRBJ1-1, with D possibly TRBD1 on 5 matching bases. Germline CDR1 is SGDLS and CDR2 is YYNGEE. The CDR3 runs 13 residues. Trimming took off 6 bases at V and 7 bases at J, with 16 bases between the two ends.